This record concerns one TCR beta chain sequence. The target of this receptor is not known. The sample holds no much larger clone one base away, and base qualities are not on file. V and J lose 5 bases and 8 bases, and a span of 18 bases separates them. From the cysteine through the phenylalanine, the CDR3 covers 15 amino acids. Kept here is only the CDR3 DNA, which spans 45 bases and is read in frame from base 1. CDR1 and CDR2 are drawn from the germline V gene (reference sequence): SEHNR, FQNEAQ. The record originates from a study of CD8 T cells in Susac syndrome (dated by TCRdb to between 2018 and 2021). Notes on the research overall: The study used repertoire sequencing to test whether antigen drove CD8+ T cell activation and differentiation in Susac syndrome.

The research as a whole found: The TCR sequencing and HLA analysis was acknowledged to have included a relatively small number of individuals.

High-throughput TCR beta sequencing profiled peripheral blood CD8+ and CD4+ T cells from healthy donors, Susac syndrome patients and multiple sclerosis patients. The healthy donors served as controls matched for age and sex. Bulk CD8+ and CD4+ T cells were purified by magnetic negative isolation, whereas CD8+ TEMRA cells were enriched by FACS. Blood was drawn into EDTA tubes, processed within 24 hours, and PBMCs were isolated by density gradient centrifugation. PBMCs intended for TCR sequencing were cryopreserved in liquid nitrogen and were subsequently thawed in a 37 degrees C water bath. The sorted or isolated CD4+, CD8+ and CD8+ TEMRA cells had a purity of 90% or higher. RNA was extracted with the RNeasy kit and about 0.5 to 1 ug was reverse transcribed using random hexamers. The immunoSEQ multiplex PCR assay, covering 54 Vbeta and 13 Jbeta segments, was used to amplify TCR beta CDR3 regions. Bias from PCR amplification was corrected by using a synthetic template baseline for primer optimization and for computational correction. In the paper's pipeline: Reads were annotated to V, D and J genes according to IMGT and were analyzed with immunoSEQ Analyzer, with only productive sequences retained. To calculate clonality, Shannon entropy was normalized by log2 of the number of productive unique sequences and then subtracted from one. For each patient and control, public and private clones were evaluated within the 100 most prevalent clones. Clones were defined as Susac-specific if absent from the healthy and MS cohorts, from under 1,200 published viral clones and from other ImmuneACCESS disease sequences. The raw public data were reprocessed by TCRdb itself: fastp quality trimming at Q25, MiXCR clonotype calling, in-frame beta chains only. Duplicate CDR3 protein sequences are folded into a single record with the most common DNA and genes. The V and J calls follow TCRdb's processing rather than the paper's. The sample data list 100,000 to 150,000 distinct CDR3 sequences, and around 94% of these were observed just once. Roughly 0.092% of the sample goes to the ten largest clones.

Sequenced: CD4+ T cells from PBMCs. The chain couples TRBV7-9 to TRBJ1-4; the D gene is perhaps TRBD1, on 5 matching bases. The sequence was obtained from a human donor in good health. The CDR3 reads CASSRGGQEGEKLFF. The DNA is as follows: TGTGCCAGCAGCCGAGGAGGGCAGGAGGGGGAAAAACTGTTTTTT.